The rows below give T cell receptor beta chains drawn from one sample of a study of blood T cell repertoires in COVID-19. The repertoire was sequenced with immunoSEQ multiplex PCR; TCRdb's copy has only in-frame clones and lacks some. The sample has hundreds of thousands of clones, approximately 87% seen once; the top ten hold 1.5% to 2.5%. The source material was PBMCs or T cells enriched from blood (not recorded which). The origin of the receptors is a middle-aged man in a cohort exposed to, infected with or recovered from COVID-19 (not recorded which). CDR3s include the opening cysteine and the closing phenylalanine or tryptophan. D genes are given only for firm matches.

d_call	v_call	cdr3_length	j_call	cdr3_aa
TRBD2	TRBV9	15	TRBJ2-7	CASSVDSGNPYEQYF
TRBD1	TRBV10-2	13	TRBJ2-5	CASSNRQGETQYF
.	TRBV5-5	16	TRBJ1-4	CASSLEGGRPNEKLFF
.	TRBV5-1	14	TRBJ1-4	CASSLMASGEKLFF
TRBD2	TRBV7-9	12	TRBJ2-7	CASSWTRNEQYF
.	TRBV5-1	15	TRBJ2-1	CASSLVELGNNEQFF
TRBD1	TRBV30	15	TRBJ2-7	CAWSLRGPTSYEQYF
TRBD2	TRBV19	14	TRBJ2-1	CASSMGLAGGEQFF
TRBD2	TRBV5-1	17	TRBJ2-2	CASSLTGLAGNTGELFF
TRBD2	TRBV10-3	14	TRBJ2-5	CAISESGGIETQYF
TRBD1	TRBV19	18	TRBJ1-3	CASSVTGTVGFPGNTIYF
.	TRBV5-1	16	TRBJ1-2	CASSLVPGKDNYGYTF
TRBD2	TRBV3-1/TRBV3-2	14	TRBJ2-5	CASSQGLAGEDQYF
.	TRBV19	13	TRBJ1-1	CASSQGYNTEAFF
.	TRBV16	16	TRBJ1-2	CASSLNQGGNLYGYTF
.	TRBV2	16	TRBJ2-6	CASSIRANSGANVLTF
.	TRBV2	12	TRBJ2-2	CASIAVSGELFF
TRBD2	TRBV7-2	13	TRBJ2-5	CASSNRLAATQYF
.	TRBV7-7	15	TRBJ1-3	CASSLGGNSGNTIYF
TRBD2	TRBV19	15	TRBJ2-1	CASSIASGSIDEQFF
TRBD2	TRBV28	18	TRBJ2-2	CASSFYDLAGGFTGELFF
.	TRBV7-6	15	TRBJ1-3	CASSPGHSSGNTIYF
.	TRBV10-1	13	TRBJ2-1	CASSSGGYNEQFF
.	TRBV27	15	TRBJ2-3	CASSNRQDGTDTQYF
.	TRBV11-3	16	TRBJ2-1	CASSLASATTYNEQFF
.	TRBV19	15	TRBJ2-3	CASSITAGSTDTQYF
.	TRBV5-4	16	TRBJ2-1	CASSYLSGVNYNEQFF
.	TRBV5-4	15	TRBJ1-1	CASSFGEVMNTEAFF
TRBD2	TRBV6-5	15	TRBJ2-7	CASSYEASGRYEQYF
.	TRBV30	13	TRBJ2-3	CAWTVGGTDTQYF
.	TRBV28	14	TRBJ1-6	CASSRGGNNSPLHF
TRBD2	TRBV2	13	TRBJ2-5	CASMGTRAETQYF
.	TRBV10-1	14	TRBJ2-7	CASSLDPGGYEQYF
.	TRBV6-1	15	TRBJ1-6	CASSEAWEGRSPLHF
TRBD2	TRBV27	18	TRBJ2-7	CASSLVSAGLAGLGEQYF
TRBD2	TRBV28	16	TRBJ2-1	CASRSQEAGGIDEQFF
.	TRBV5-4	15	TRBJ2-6	CASSLGHSGANVLTF